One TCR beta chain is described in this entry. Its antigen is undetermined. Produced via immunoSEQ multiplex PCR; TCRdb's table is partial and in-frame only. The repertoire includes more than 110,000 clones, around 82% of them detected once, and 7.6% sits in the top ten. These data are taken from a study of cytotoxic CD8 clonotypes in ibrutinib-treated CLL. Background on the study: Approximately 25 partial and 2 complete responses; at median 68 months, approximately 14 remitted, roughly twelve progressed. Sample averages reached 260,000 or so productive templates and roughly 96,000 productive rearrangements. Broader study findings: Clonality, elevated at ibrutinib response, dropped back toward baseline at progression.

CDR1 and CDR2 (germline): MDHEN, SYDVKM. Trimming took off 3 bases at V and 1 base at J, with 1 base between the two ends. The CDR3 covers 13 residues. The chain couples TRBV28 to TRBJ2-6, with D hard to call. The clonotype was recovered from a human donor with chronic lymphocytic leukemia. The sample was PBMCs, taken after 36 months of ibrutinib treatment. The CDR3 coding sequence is TGTGCCAGCAGTTTTTCTGGGGCCAACGTCCTGACTTTC. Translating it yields CASSFSGANVLTF.